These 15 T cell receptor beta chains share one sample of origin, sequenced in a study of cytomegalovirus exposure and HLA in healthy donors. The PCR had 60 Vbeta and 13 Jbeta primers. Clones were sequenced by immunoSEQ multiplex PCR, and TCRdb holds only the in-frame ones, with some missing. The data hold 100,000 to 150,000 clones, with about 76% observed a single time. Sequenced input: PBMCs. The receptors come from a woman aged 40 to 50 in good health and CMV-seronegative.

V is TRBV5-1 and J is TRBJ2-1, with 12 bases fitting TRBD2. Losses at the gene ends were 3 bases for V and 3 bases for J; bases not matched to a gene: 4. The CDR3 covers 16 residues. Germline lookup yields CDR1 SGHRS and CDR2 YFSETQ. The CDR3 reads CASSSGLAGYYNEQFF. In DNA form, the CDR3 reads TGCGCCAGCAGCTCCGGACTAGCGGGGTACTACAATGAGCAGTTCTTC.

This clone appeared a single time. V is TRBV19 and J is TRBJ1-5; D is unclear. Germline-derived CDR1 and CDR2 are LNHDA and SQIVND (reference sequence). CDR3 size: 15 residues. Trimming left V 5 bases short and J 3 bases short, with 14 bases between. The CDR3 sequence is CASSSARRDNQPQHF. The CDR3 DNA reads TGTGCCAGTAGTTCCGCCCGGAGGGACAATCAGCCCCAGCATTTT. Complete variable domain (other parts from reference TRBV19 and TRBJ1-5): DGGITQSPKYLFRKEGQNVTLSCEQNLNHDAMYWYRQDPGQGLRLIYYSQIVNDFQKGDIAEGYSVSREKKESFPLTVTSAQKNPTAFYLCASSSARRDNQPQHFGDGTRLSIL.

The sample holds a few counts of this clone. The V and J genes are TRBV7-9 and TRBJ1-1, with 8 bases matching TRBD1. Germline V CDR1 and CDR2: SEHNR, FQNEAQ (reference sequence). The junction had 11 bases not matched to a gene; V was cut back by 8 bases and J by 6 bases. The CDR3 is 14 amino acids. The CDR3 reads CASLFTGGNPEAFF. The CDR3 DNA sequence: TGTGCCAGCTTATTTACAGGGGGTAACCCTGAAGCTTTCTTT.

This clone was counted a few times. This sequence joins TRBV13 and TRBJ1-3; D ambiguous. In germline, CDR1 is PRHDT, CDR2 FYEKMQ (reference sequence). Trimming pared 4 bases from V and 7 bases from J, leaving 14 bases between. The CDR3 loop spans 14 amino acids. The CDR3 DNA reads TGTGCCAGCAGCTCTAGGGAGCTTGGGAACACCATATATTTT. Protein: CASSSRELGNTIYF. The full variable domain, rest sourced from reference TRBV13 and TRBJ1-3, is AAGVIQSPRHLIKEKRETATLKCYPIPRHDTVYWYQQGPGQDPQFLISFYEKMQSDKGSIPDRFSAQQFSDYHSELNMSSLELGDSALYFCASSSRELGNTIYFGEGSWLTVV.

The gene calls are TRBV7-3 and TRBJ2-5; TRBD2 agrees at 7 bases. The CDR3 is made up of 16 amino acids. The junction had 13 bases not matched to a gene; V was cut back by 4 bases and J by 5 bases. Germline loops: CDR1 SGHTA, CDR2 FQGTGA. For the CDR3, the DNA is TGTGCCAGCAGCTCCACTGGGGCGGGGGTGAGCGAGACCCAGTACTTC. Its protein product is CASSSTGAGVSETQYF.

The CDR3 nucleotides read TGCGCCAGCAGCCCTGGAGACTTGGCCTATGGCTACACCTTC. This codes for CASSPGDLAYGYTF. The chain joins TRBV5-1 to TRBJ1-2; D gene unclear. Trimming took off 4 bases at V and 4 bases at J, with 14 bases between the two ends. CDR3 size: 14 residues. Per the germline V gene, CDR1 is SGHRS and CDR2 is YFSETQ.

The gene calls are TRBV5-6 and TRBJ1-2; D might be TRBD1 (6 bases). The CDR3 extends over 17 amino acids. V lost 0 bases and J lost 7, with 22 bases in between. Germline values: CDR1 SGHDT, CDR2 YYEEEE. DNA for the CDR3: TGTGCCAGCAGCTTGGGCATATGGGACATTCGAGGGGGTGGCTACACCTTC. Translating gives CASSLGIWDIRGGGYTF.

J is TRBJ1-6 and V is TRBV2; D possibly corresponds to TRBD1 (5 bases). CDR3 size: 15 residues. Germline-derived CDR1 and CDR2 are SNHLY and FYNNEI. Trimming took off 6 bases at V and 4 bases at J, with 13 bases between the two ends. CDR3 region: CASRKQVIYNSPLHF. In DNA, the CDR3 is TGTGCCAGCAGAAAACAGGTTATTTATAATTCACCCCTCCACTTT.

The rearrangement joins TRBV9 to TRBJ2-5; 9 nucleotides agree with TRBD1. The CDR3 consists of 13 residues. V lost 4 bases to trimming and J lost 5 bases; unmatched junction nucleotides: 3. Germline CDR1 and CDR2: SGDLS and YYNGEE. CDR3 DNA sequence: TGTGCCAGCAGCAGGGACAGGGCGGAGACCCAGTACTTC. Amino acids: CASSRDRAETQYF.

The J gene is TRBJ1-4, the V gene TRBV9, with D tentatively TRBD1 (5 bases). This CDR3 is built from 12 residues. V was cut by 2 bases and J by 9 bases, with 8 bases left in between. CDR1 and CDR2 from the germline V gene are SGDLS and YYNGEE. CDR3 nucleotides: TGTGCCAGCAGCGTCTCAGGGCAAAAACTGTTTTTT. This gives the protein CASSVSGQKLFF. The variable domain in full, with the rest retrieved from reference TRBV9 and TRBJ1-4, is DSGVTQTPKHLITATGQRVTLRCSPRSGDLSVYWYQQSLDQGLQFLIQYYNGEERAKGNILERFSAQQFPDLHSELNLSSLELGDSALYFCASSVSGQKLFFGSGTQLSVL.

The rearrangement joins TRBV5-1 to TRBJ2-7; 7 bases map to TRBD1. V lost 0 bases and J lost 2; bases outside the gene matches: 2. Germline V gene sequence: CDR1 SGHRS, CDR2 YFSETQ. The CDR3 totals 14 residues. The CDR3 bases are TGCGCCAGCAGCTTGGAGGGGGCCACCTACGAGCAGTACTTC. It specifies CASSLEGATYEQYF.

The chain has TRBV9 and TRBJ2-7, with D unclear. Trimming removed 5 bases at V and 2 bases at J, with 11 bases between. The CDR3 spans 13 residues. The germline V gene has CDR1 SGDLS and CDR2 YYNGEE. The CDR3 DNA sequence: TGTGCCAGCAGTAGCTCGCGTACCTACGAGCAGTACTTC. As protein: CASSSSRTYEQYF.

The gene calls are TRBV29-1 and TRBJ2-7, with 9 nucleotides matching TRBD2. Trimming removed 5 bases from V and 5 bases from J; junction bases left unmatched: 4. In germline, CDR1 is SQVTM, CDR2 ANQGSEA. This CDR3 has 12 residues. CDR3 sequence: CSVFGGGDEQYF. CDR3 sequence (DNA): TGCAGCGTTTTCGGCGGGGGGGACGAGCAGTACTTC.

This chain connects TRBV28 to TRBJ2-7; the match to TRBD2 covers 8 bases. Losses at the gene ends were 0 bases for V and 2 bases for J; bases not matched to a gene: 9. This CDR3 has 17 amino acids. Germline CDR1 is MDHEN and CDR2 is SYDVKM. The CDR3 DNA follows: TGTGCCAGCAGTTTATGGCTTGTGGCTAGCGGGCCCTACGAGCAGTACTTC. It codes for CASSLWLVASGPYEQYF. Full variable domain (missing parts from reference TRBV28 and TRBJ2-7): DVKVTQSSRYLVKRTGEKVFLECVQDMDHENMFWYRQDPGLGLRLIYFSYDVKMKEKGDIPEGYSVSREKKERFSLILESASTNQTSMYLCASSLWLVASGPYEQYFGPGTRLTVT.

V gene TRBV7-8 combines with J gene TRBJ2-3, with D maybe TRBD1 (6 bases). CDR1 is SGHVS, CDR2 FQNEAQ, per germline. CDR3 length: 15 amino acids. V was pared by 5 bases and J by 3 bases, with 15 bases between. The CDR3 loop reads CASSPQGVGTDTQYF. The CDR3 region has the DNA TGTGCCAGCAGCCCACAGGGAGTTGGGACAGATACGCAGTATTTT.